This is a list of T cell receptor beta chains from one sample in a study of blood T cells in healthy people across ages. TCRdb independently ran MiXCR on the 5' RACE reads; one entry per CDR3 protein. The sample holds 1.5 million to 2 million distinct CDR3 sequences; roughly 30% are singletons and the top ten take 6.5% to 8.5%. The sample was blood. The origin of the receptors is a woman in her 30s in good health. CDR3s include the opening cysteine and the closing phenylalanine or tryptophan. The D gene is left open where the match is weak. Some rows mark clone size as missing; the rest say once, few, many or name a class of expanded clone.

clone size	D gene	V gene	J gene	CDR3 DNA	CDR3 protein
many	TRBD2	TRBV27	TRBJ2-7	TGTGCCAGCAGTCGTGGGACTAGCGGGTTATACGAGCAGTACTTC	CASSRGTSGLYEQYF
.	.	TRBV10-3	TRBJ1-2	TGTGCCATCAGGCCCGAGGCAAGTGGTTATGGCTACACCTTC	CAIRPEASGYGYTF
.	TRBD2	TRBV7-2	TRBJ2-5	TGTGCCTGCAGTCTAAGACGGGGGGGTATCCAAGAGACCCAGTACTTC	CACSLRRGGIQETQYF
many	.	TRBV6-2/TRBV6-3	TRBJ2-7	TGTGCCAGCAGTTACTCGCCGGACAGAAACTACGAGCAGTACTTC	CASSYSPDRNYEQYF
.	.	TRBV2	TRBJ2-7	TGTGCCAGCTGGAGGGACTTCTACGAGCAGTACTTC	CASWRDFYEQYF
few	TRBD1	TRBV12-3/TRBV12-4	TRBJ1-2	TGTGCCAGCAGGGGAAGACAGGGCGCTAACTATGGCTACACCTTC	CASRGRQGANYGYTF
.	.	TRBV25-1	TRBJ1-1	TGTGCCAGCAGGGCAGAGGGCGATGGCACTGAAGCTTTCTTT	CASRAEGDGTEAFF
many	.	TRBV27	TRBJ2-2	TGTGCCAGCACCCTGGGGAACACCGGGGAGCTGTTTTTT	CASTLGNTGELFF
many	TRBD1	TRBV4-3	TRBJ2-7	TGCGCCAGCAGCCAAGACCTAGAGGGACAGGGTTCCATCTACGAGCAGTACTTC	CASSQDLEGQGSIYEQYF
many	.	TRBV20-1	TRBJ2-7	TGCAGTGCTAGACCTGAAGGGACCTACGAGCAGTACTTC	CSARPEGTYEQYF
.	.	TRBV3-1	TRBJ1-2	TGTGCCAGCAGCCACCCCCCGAGGGACCGATATGGCTACACCTTC	CASSHPPRDRYGYTF
few	TRBD2	TRBV4-1	TRBJ2-5	TGCGCCAGCAGCCAAGATCCTGCGGGGGGACTCCAAGAGACCCAGTACTTC	CASSQDPAGGLQETQYF
.	TRBD1	TRBV9	TRBJ2-1	TGTGCCAGCGGAACAGGGGGCCCCTACAATGAGCAGTTCTTC	CASGTGGPYNEQFF
.	TRBD1	TRBV14	TRBJ2-3	TGTGCCAGCAGCAGGGGGCCGAACACAGATACGCAGTATTTT	CASSRGPNTDTQYF
.	.	TRBV7-2	TRBJ2-7	TGTGCCAGCAGTCTCGGACTTTACCGGCAATCCGAGCAGTACTTC	CASSLGLYRQSEQYF
.	.	TRBV6-5	TRBJ1-1	TGTGCCAGCAGCCCCACTGAACAGGTCAACACTGAAGCTTTCTTT	CASSPTEQVNTEAFF
.	.	TRBV5-6	TRBJ2-5	TGTGCCAGCAGCTCACCGGGGCCAGGCGAGACCCAGTACTTC	CASSSPGPGETQYF
few	.	TRBV20-1	TRBJ2-3	TGCAGTGCGAACCCCTGGCTAGTGGGATCAGATACGCAGTATTTT	CSANPWLVGSDTQYF
many	.	TRBV5-1	TRBJ2-5	TGCGCCAGCAGCTTCAGGACGGGTGAGGAAGAGACCCAGTACTTC	CASSFRTGEEETQYF
few	TRBD2	TRBV7-2	TRBJ2-7	TGTGCCAGCAGCCTCGCCGGGACTATATCTTACGAGCAGTACTTC	CASSLAGTISYEQYF
.	.	TRBV5-1	TRBJ2-4	TGCGCCAGCCGGGACACGGCCAAAAACATTCAGTACTTC	CASRDTAKNIQYF
.	TRBD1	TRBV20-1	TRBJ1-3	TGCAGTGCTAGACCACCGACAGGGGCAGGAAACACCATATATTTT	CSARPPTGAGNTIYF
.	.	TRBV6-5	TRBJ2-1	TGTGCCAGCAGTTGGGGATACCAAGGACTTGCAGGGAATGAGCAGTTCTTC	CASSWGYQGLAGNEQFF
.	.	TRBV29-1	TRBJ2-7	TGCAGCGTGTTTAGGGTCGGCTACGAGCAGTACTTC	CSVFRVGYEQYF
many	.	TRBV12-3/TRBV12-4	TRBJ2-6	TGTGCCAGCAGACTACACTCTGGGGCCAACGTCCTGACTTTC	CASRLHSGANVLTF
.	TRBD1	TRBV12-3/TRBV12-4	TRBJ2-5	TGTGCCAGCAGTCCCGGGACAGTTAATCAAGAGACCCAGTACTTC	CASSPGTVNQETQYF
few	.	TRBV2	TRBJ2-5	TGTGCCAGCAGTGAATACAGCTTCGAGACCCAGTACTTC	CASSEYSFETQYF
.	.	TRBV7-9	TRBJ2-2	TGTGCCAGCAGCCCTTACGGCCAGGGGATGGAGCTGTTTTTT	CASSPYGQGMELFF
.	.	TRBV25-1	TRBJ1-2	TGTGCCAGCAGAGGATCCGGGAAGAACTATGGCTACACCTTC	CASRGSGKNYGYTF
many	TRBD2	TRBV20-1	TRBJ2-7	TGCAGTGCTAGTCTGGGGGGGAACGAGCAGTACTTC	CSASLGGNEQYF
few	TRBD2	TRBV5-1	TRBJ2-1	TGCGCCAGCAGCTCTATAGCGGGGGGACCCAATGAGCAGTTCTTC	CASSSIAGGPNEQFF
few	.	TRBV20-1	TRBJ2-4	TGCAGTGCTAGCCGACCCCAGCCCCCGGAGCAGTACTTC	CSASRPQPPEQYF
few	TRBD2	TRBV2	TRBJ2-7	TGTGCCAGCAGTCTAGCGGGGGTCCCCTCCTACGAGCAGTACTTC	CASSLAGVPSYEQYF
few	.	TRBV5-6	TRBJ2-3	TGTGCCAGCAGCTTGGCGACAGGTCCACCTGGGGCAGATACGCAGTATTTT	CASSLATGPPGADTQYF
few	.	TRBV3-1	TRBJ2-6	TGTGCCTGCAGCCGACAGACTGGGGCCAACGTCCTGACTTTC	CACSRQTGANVLTF
.	.	TRBV27	TRBJ2-5	TGTGCCAGCAGTTTCCGGGACAACCTCATGACCCAGTACTTC	CASSFRDNLMTQYF